This is a list of T cell receptor beta chains from one sample in a study of human T cells and chemical hapten exposure. Via MiXCR, TCRdb re-called the RACE reads, giving one row per CDR3 protein. The sample holds under 45,000 distinct CDR3 sequences, about 10% seen once. Sequencing was performed on whole blood, taken in connection with sensitization to the hapten diphenylcyclopropenone (DPC). The receptors derive from a man younger than 40 with alopecia areata. Some clones in this sample may be carry-over from other donors' samples. CDR3s include the opening cysteine and the closing phenylalanine or tryptophan. D genes are given only for firm matches. Expanded clones get a size class; other rows say once, few or many, or leave the size out.

v_gene,d_gene,j_gene,abundance,CDR3nt,CDR3aa
TRBV29-1,TRBD1,TRBJ2-1,once,TGCAGCGTGGGTAGGACAGGGGGAGGGAATGAGCAGTTCTTC,CSVGRTGGGNEQFF
TRBV18,-,TRBJ1-1,-,TGTGCCAGCTCACCGGTCGGGGGGGAGACTGAAGCTTTCTTT,CASSPVGGETEAFF
TRBV6-2/TRBV6-3,TRBD2,TRBJ2-5,-,TGTGCCAGCATCCAAGCGGGAGGTTCGGAGACCCAGTACTTC,CASIQAGGSETQYF
TRBV5-1,TRBD1,TRBJ1-2,few,TGCGCCAGCAGCTCTGGACAGGCCACTGCTAACTATGGCTACACCTTC,CASSSGQATANYGYTF
TRBV9,-,TRBJ2-1,many,TGTGCCAGCAGCGGGGAGGAAAGGGCCTGGGCCAATGAGCAGTTCTTC,CASSGEERAWANEQFF
TRBV10-3,TRBD1,TRBJ1-4,many,TGTGCCATCAGTCGGGACAGTGCTGAAAAACTGTTTTTT,CAISRDSAEKLFF
TRBV20-1,-,TRBJ2-3,many,TGCAGTGCCTCAAGGGGAAGGCCAACAGATACGCAGTATTTT,CSASRGRPTDTQYF
TRBV15,TRBD1,TRBJ1-5,many,TGTGCCACCAGCAGGGGACAGGGGGCGCGGAGACGCAATCAGCCCCAGCATTTT,CATSRGQGARRRNQPQHF
TRBV19,-,TRBJ1-4,-,TGTGCCAGTAGTCCCACCGGGACCTCGATTCCAAAACTGTTTTTT,CASSPTGTSIPKLFF
TRBV7-3,-,TRBJ2-3,-,TGTGTCAGCAGCTCGGGGACTCCAAACCTCCCGCAGTATTTT,CVSSSGTPNLPQYF
TRBV7-3,-,TRBJ2-1,few,TGTGCCAGCAGCGAGGGGTTGAATGAGCAGTTCTTC,CASSEGLNEQFF
TRBV3-1,-,TRBJ2-3,-,TGTGCCAGCAGCTTCTGGGTGCAGGGCCCAGATACGCAGTATTTT,CASSFWVQGPDTQYF
TRBV28,-,TRBJ1-6,once,TGTGCCAGCAGTTCGACAGCAACACCCCTCCACTTT,CASSSTATPLHF
TRBV4-3,-,TRBJ1-6,many,TGCGCCAGCAGCCAGGGTCTAAATAATTCACCCCTCCACTTT,CASSQGLNNSPLHF
TRBV5-1,TRBD2,TRBJ2-7,few,TGCGGATCGCATCCGACTAGCGGGGGCTCCTACGAGCAGTACTTC,CGSHPTSGGSYEQYF
TRBV9,TRBD2,TRBJ2-3,many,TGTGCCAGCAGCTCTCGGCACGGGAGGGCTACAGATACGCAGTATTTT,CASSSRHGRATDTQYF
TRBV29-1,TRBD2,TRBJ2-1,-,TGCGCCGGGACTAGTGGTTACAATGAGCAGTTCTTC,CAGTSGYNEQFF
TRBV29-1,-,TRBJ1-2,-,TGCAGCGTCGCGACCATTAGGGGCTACACCTTC,CSVATIRGYTF
TRBV29-1,TRBD1,TRBJ2-2,many,TGCAGCGGGGCTGAGACACAGGGGACATACCGGGAGCTGTTTTTT,CSGAETQGTYRELFF
TRBV9,TRBD2,TRBJ2-3,many,TGTGCCAGCAGCGGTAGCGGGAGGGTTAGCACAGATACGCAGTATTTT,CASSGSGRVSTDTQYF
TRBV30,-,TRBJ2-1,-,TGTGCCTGGGAGGCTAGCTACAATGAGCAGTTCTTC,CAWEASYNEQFF
TRBV4-2,-,TRBJ2-3,few,TGTGCCAGCAGCCAGATAGCGGATACGCAGTATTTT,CASSQIADTQYF
TRBV6-6,TRBD1,TRBJ1-5,many,TGTGCCAGCAGAACTCAGGGGGCCAATCAGCCCCAGCATTTT,CASRTQGANQPQHF
TRBV20-1,-,TRBJ2-7,many,TGCAGTGCTAGTAGGCAGGCCCCCAGCGAGCAGTACTTC,CSASRQAPSEQYF
TRBV19,TRBD1,TRBJ2-7,many,TGTGCCAGTAGTATAAACGACAGGGGATACGAGCAGTACTTC,CASSINDRGYEQYF
TRBV9,TRBD1,TRBJ2-7,-,TGTGCCAGCAGCACCCGCCCAGCCCTTTCGGGACAGGGGGCCCACGAGCAGTACTTC,CASSTRPALSGQGAHEQYF
TRBV12-5,TRBD1,TRBJ1-5,many,TGTGCTAGTGGTTCCCGAGACAGGGATAGCAATCAGCCCCAGCATTTT,CASGSRDRDSNQPQHF
TRBV4-1,-,TRBJ2-1,many,TGCGCCAGCAGCCAAGTGTTCGGGGCCCCGGGCCATGAGCAGTTCTTC,CASSQVFGAPGHEQFF
TRBV20-1,-,TRBJ2-4,few,TGCAGTGCTACACAGGGCCGGGACATTCAGTACTTC,CSATQGRDIQYF
TRBV2,-,TRBJ2-3,few,TGTGCCAGCGTGGAAGGGGCGGCAGATACGCAGTATTTT,CASVEGAADTQYF
TRBV10-1,TRBD2,TRBJ2-3,many,TGCGCCAGCAGACCGGGACTAGGCACAGATACGCAGTATTTT,CASRPGLGTDTQYF
TRBV28,TRBD2,TRBJ2-3,-,TGTGCCAGCAGTTCGACTAGCGGGAGAATAAATACGCGGTATTTT,CASSSTSGRINTRYF
TRBV29-1,TRBD2,TRBJ2-7,many,TGCAGCGTAAAGCGGGGGGGCCGTTCCTACGAGCAGTACTTC,CSVKRGGRSYEQYF
TRBV6-2/TRBV6-3,TRBD1,TRBJ1-6,few,TGTGCCAGCAATACCCACAGGGGCGGCTCACCCCTCCACTTT,CASNTHRGGSPLHF
TRBV12-3/TRBV12-4,-,TRBJ2-5,many,TGTGCCAGCAGTTTAGTACTAGGGGCCGGGACCCAGTACTTC,CASSLVLGAGTQYF
TRBV29-1,TRBD2,TRBJ2-1,few,TGCAGCGTAGGGACTAGCGGTTTAGGTGAGCAGTTCTTC,CSVGTSGLGEQFF
TRBV11-1,-,TRBJ2-3,few,TGTGCCAGCAGCTCTGGAGGGGGACCCAACACAGATACGCAGTATTTT,CASSSGGGPNTDTQYF
TRBV27,TRBD2,TRBJ2-1,-,TGTGCCAGCAGTTTACTAGGGACTAGGAGGAATGAGCAGTTCTTC,CASSLLGTRRNEQFF
TRBV30,TRBD2,TRBJ2-3,-,TGTGCCTGGAGTCCTCTCGGCCTAGCGGGAGAGTCAGATACGCAGTATTTT,CAWSPLGLAGESDTQYF
TRBV6-5,-,TRBJ1-6,many,TGTGCCAGCAGTTACGCCGCGGGGTCACCCCTCCACTTT,CASSYAAGSPLHF